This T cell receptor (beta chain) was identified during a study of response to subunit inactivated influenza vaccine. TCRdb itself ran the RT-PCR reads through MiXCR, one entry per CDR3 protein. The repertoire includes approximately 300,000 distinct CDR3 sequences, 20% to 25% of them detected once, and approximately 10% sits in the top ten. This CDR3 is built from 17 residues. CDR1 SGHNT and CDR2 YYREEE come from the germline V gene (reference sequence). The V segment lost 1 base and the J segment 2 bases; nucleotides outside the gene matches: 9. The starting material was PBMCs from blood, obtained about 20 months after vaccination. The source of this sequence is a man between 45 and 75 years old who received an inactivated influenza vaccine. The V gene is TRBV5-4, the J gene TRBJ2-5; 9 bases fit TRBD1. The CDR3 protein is CASSLSPHGQGQETQYF. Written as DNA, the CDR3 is TGTGCCAGCAGCTTGAGCCCCCACGGACAGGGGCAAGAGACCCAGTACTTC.